The 27 T cell receptor beta chains given below trace back to one sample, sequenced in a study of T-cell memory formation after mild COVID-19. A single record per CDR3 protein comes from TCRdb applying MiXCR to the 5' RACE reads. The sample contains more than 100,000 distinct CDR3 sequences, around 15% of which appear only once. The sample was PBMCs or a T cell subset sorted from them (not recorded which). These receptors were taken from a man between 18 and 29 years old who had mild COVID-19 (a few samples of this study predate the infection). Cell type and time point are not known.

This clonotype was picked up a small number of times. The chain combines TRBV19 with TRBJ2-2; D assignment may be TRBD1 or TRBD2 (5 bases each). Trimming removed 1 base from V and 4 bases from J, with 7 bases in between. Germline V gene lookup returns CDR1 LNHDA and CDR2 SQIVND (reference sequence). The CDR3 consists of 14 residues. The DNA of the CDR3 is TGTGCCAGTAGTATAGCGGGGACCACCGGGGAGCTGTTTTTT. Residues: CASSIAGTTGELFF.

The table lists this clonotype with a few counts. The chain is built from TRBV7-3 and TRBJ1-1, with TRBD1 identical over 9 bases. The trim removed 5 bases at V and 1 base at J, leaving 2 bases unmatched. The CDR3 sequence is 14 residues long. The germline CDR1 and CDR2 sequences are SGHTA and FQGTGA. CDR3 sequence (DNA): TGTGCCAGCAGCGAACAGGGGGCGAACACTGAAGCTTTCTTT. This encodes CASSEQGANTEAFF.

This chain uses TRBV7-7 with TRBJ2-3; TRBD2 matches at 8 bases. Unmatched junction bases numbered 4, after V lost 2 bases and J lost 0 bases. CDR1 SSHAT and CDR2 FNYEAQ come from the germline V gene (reference sequence). The CDR3 totals 16 residues. The CDR3 is CASSLSGGLSTDTQYF. The CDR3 DNA is TGTGCCAGCAGCTTATCGGGAGGGCTTAGCACAGATACGCAGTATTTT.

The chain links TRBV25-1 to TRBJ1-1; D may be TRBD1 (5 bases). This CDR3 is 13 amino acids long. Germline lookup yields CDR1 MGHDK and CDR2 SYGVNS. Trimming took 1 base from V and 6 from J, leaving 9 bases between them. CDR3 nucleotides: TGTGCCAGCAGTGAATCGGGGGGTGCTGAAGCTTTCTTT. Its translation: CASSESGGAEAFF.

The chain is built from TRBV6-2 or TRBV6-3 and TRBJ2-1, with 15 bases fitting TRBD2. The CDR3 is 16 residues long. V shed 6 bases and J 9 bases; nucleotides not matched to a gene: 9. CDR1 is MNHEY and CDR2 is SVGEGT in the germline V gene. CDR3 nucleotides: TGTGCCAGCAGCGACGGGACTAGCGGGGGGTTTGGTGAGCAGTTCTTC. As protein: CASSDGTSGGFGEQFF.

This clonotype has just a few counts. The chain couples TRBV5-1 to TRBJ2-4, with D possibly being TRBD1 or TRBD2 (6 bases each). The V gene lost 2 bases and the J gene lost 8 bases, with 14 bases spanning the gap. From germline, CDR1 is SGHRS and CDR2 YFSETQ. The CDR3 contains 14 residues. CDR3: CASSFGGGRDIQYF. In DNA, the CDR3 is TGCGCCAGCAGCTTCGGGGGCGGTCGGGACATTCAGTACTTC.

V gene TRBV18 combines with J gene TRBJ2-5; tentatively, D is TRBD1 (6 bases). V gave up 2 bases and J gave up 3 bases, with 13 bases separating them. This CDR3 comprises 15 residues. In germline, CDR1 is KGHSH, CDR2 LQKENI. The CDR3 nucleotides are TGTGCCAGCTCACCATGGGGACCAGGGGAAGAGACCCAGTACTTC. Translation gives CASSPWGPGEETQYF.

This clonotype appeared a few times. The chain has TRBV28 and TRBJ2-5, with 9 bases lining up with TRBD1. Unmatched junction bases numbered 11, after V lost 5 bases and J lost 4 bases. The CDR3 totals 16 residues. Germline V gene data show CDR1 as MDHEN and CDR2 as SYDVKM. The CDR3 DNA is TGTGCCAGCAGTCAGGACAGGGGCGTCGGTCGAGAGACCCAGTACTTC. Its translation is CASSQDRGVGRETQYF.

A few counts support this clonotype. The chain uses TRBV6-5 and TRBJ2-2; 7 bases fit TRBD1. The germline V gene has CDR1 MNHEY and CDR2 SVGAGI. The CDR3 consists of 13 residues. V was pared by 8 bases and J by 5 bases, with 5 bases of the junction left unmatched. In DNA form, the CDR3 reads TGTGCCAGCGGGTACAGGGGAACCGGGGAGCTGTTTTTT. Translation gives CASGYRGTGELFF.

This clonotype was counted only a few times. This rearrangement joins TRBV20-1 to TRBJ2-2; D is unresolved. Looked up from germline, CDR1 is DFQATT and CDR2 is SNEGSKA (reference sequence). This CDR3 comprises 14 residues. V lost 1 base and J 1 base, leaving 7 bases between the germline ends. CDR3 region: CSARVLGNTGELFF. CDR3 DNA sequence: TGCAGTGCTAGAGTCTTGGGGAACACCGGGGAGCTGTTTTTT.

This clonotype occurred a few times. The gene calls are TRBV7-6 and TRBJ2-3, with TRBD2 matching over 10 bases. The CDR3 is 15 amino acids. J lost 3 bases, V lost 5 bases, and 5 bases had no gene match. Germline values: CDR1 SGHVS, CDR2 FNYEAQ. CDR3 DNA: TGTGCCAGCAGCCCAGCGGGGGGGCGAACAGATACGCAGTATTTT. Translating gives CASSPAGGRTDTQYF.

The chain uses TRBV10-3 and TRBJ1-4; a possible D gene is TRBD1 (5 bases). The CDR3 spans 13 residues. Germline CDR1 ENHRY, CDR2 SYGVKD. V lost 4 bases and J 8 bases, leaving 11 bases between the germline ends. CDR3 DNA: TGTGCCATCAGTGGGTCGGCAGGGGAAAAACTGTTTTTT. This sequence encodes CAISGSAGEKLFF.

The chain couples TRBV12-3 or TRBV12-4 to TRBJ1-5; maybe TRBD1 (6 bases). V was pared by 3 bases and J by 0 bases, with 6 bases between. CDR3 length equals 14 residues. CDR3 sequence reads: CASSLTGSNQPQHF. For the CDR3, the DNA is TGTGCCAGCAGTTTGACAGGTAGCAATCAGCCCCAGCATTTT.

Many counts were recorded for this clonotype. V gene TRBV7-2 combines with J gene TRBJ2-5, with TRBD1 matching over 10 bases. The germline V gene encodes CDR1 SGHTA and CDR2 FQGNSA. J gave up 12 bases and V 4 bases, and 11 bases lay outside the gene matches. The CDR3 contains 14 residues. The CDR3 DNA sequence: TGTGCCAGCAGCTCCACGGGACAGGGGTCGTTTGAGTACTTC. It encodes CASSSTGQGSFEYF. Full variable domain (rest looked up from reference TRBV7-2 and TRBJ2-5): GAGVSQSPSNKVTEKGKDVELRCDPISGHTALYWYRQSLGQGLEFLIYFQGNSAPDKSGLPSDRFSAERTGGSVSTLTIQRTQQEDSAVYLCASSSTGQGSFEYFGPGTRLLVL.

This clonotype occurred a few times. J is TRBJ1-2 and V is TRBV7-9; weak D call: TRBD1 (5 bases). V was trimmed by 8 bases and J by 3 bases, leaving 13 bases between them. This CDR3 has 13 residues. Germline V gene lookup returns CDR1 SEHNR and CDR2 FQNEAQ (reference sequence). The CDR3, as DNA: TGTGCCAGCCAACAGGAACTTGACTATGGCTACACCTTC. This encodes CASQQELDYGYTF.

This clonotype has only a few counts. The chain uses TRBV3-1 and TRBJ1-2; 8 nucleotides line up with TRBD1. The germline V gene encodes CDR1 LGHDT and CDR2 YNNKEL (reference sequence). The CDR3 has 15 amino acids. V gave up 4 bases and J gave up 2 bases; unmatched junction bases: 6. CDR3 DNA: TGTGCCAGCAGCCCCCGGGACAGGATAAACTATGGCTACACCTTC. Translated, it gives CASSPRDRINYGYTF.

This chain links TRBV2 with TRBJ1-1; D is ambiguous. Trimming pared 6 bases from V and 3 bases from J, leaving 17 bases between. The CDR3 runs 15 residues. The germline gives CDR1 SNHLY, CDR2 FYNNEI. The CDR3, as DNA: TGTGCCAGCAGACGCACCCTAGACCAGGACACTGAAGCTTTCTTT. It codes for CASRRTLDQDTEAFF.

This clonotype has a handful of counts. The V gene is TRBV4-2, the J gene TRBJ2-6; weak D call: TRBD2 (5 bases). The CDR3 is made up of 19 amino acids. Trimming left V 0 bases short and J 0 bases short, with 15 bases between. Germline V lookup: CDR1 LGHNA, CDR2 YNFKEQ. The CDR3 sequence is CASSQDIMAGASGANVLTF. Here the CDR3 DNA reads TGTGCCAGCAGCCAAGATATAATGGCGGGTGCCTCTGGGGCCAACGTCCTGACTTTC.

This clonotype came up many times. This rearrangement joins TRBV5-1 to TRBJ2-6; D unclear. With 4 bases removed from V and 4 bases from J, the gap between germline ends came to 6 bases. There are 13 residues in the CDR3. Germline CDR1 is SGHRS and CDR2 is YFSETQ. The CDR3 sequence: CASSLPGANVLTF. As DNA, the CDR3 is TGCGCCAGCAGCCTGCCCGGGGCCAACGTCCTGACTTTC.

The V gene is TRBV5-1, the J gene TRBJ1-2; D not certain. The V gene lost 1 base and the J gene lost 2 bases, with 9 bases spanning the gap. Germline CDR1 SGHRS, CDR2 YFSETQ. The CDR3 length is 14 residues. The DNA of the CDR3 is TGCGCCAGCAGCTTGAGGGCCGAGAACTATGGCTACACCTTC. As protein: CASSLRAENYGYTF.

The chain recombines TRBV11-2 with TRBJ1-2; no clear D. This CDR3 is built from 13 residues. The germline V gene encodes CDR1 SGHAT and CDR2 FQNNGV. Trimming removed 5 bases at V and 4 bases at J, with 11 bases between. The CDR3 region is CASSQIQIYGYTF. The CDR3 bases are TGTGCCAGCAGCCAAATACAGATCTATGGCTACACCTTC.

This clonotype was seen more than once but under ten times. The V gene is TRBV18, the J gene TRBJ1-6, with no clear D. The CDR3 has 13 amino acids. Trimming shortened V by 8 bases and J by 6 bases, and 11 bases separated the two germline ends. Germline CDR1 KGHSH, CDR2 LQKENI. The CDR3 DNA follows: TGTGCCAGCACGGATAGCGTTAATTCACCCCTCCACTTT. Its translation is CASTDSVNSPLHF.

The chain joins TRBV12-3 or TRBV12-4 to TRBJ1-2; D gene uncertain. The germline V and J ends were trimmed by 3 bases and 7 bases, with 12 bases remaining between them. This CDR3 region has 13 residues. CDR3 in DNA: TGTGCCAGCAGTTTCGGGAGGCGAGCTGGCTACACCTTC. Protein sequence: CASSFGRRAGYTF.

This clonotype turned up a few times. The V call is TRBV7-2, the J call TRBJ2-2; 9 bases agree with TRBD2. V dropped 1 base and J dropped 6; count of bases not matched to a gene: 6. In germline, CDR1 is SGHTA, CDR2 FQGNSA. The CDR3 runs 16 residues. The CDR3 nucleotides read TGTGCCAGCAGCTTAGACTGGACTAGCGTAGCCGGGGAGCTGTTTTTT. Amino acid sequence: CASSLDWTSVAGELFF.

J is TRBJ2-5 and V is TRBV6-2 or TRBV6-3; TRBD2 matches at 11 bases. Germline loops: CDR1 MNHEY, CDR2 SVGEGT. J lost 5 bases, V lost 5 bases, and 10 bases had no gene match. This CDR3 spans 16 amino acids. CDR3 in DNA: TGTGCCAGCAGTCCACGACTAGCGGGGAATCATGAGACCCAGTACTTC. Its protein is CASSPRLAGNHETQYF.

This clonotype was found a few times. This sequence joins TRBV6-6 and TRBJ2-7; D assignment may be TRBD1 or TRBD2 (5 bases each). The V end was cut by 8 bases, the J end by 0 bases, with 17 bases between. Germline assignment: CDR1 MNHNY and CDR2 SVGAGI (reference sequence). The CDR3 has 15 residues. The CDR3 region is CASGARDGSSYEQYF. As DNA, the CDR3 is TGTGCCAGCGGAGCCCGGGACGGTAGCTCCTACGAGCAGTACTTC.

The chain is built from TRBV29-1 and TRBJ1-2; possibly TRBD1 for D (6 bases). CDR1 is SQVTM, CDR2 ANQGSEA, per germline. Trimming left V 4 bases short and J 0 bases short, with 6 bases between. The length of the CDR3 is 12 residues. The CDR3 loop reads CSVGTANYGYTF. The CDR3, as DNA: TGCAGCGTTGGGACAGCTAACTATGGCTACACCTTC. Supplemented by reference TRBV29-1 and TRBJ1-2, the full variable domain reads SAVISQKPSRDICQRGTSLTIQCQVDSQVTMMFWYRQQPGQSLTLIATANQGSEATYESGFVIDKFPISRPNLTFSTLTVSNMSPEDSSIYLCSVGTANYGYTFGSGTRLTVV.